This T cell receptor beta chain stems from a study of blood T cells in healthy people across ages. Findings of the study overall: Researchers report that TCR beta diversity correlated strongly with naive T cell percentage. The study found more naive CD4+ cells and higher diversity in long-lived than aged donors.

The authors ran a second PCR of roughly 6 to 11 cycles using a sample-barcoded 5' primer and a J-beta primer mix. Each of the samples gave a minimum of 3 million paired-end reads that contained CDR3. TCRdb reanalysed the 5' RACE reads using MiXCR and keeps one entry per CDR3 protein. Seen here are some 1.5 million distinct CDR3 sequences, 28% observed once, and the top ten hold roughly 8%. The germline CDR1 and CDR2 sequences are SGHTA and FQGNSA. The V and J ends lost 4 bases and 3 bases respectively, with 18 bases between them. This CDR3 is built from 16 residues. This clonotype was seen a few times. Antigen specificity is unknown.

The source of this sequence is a woman between 25 and 40 years old in good health. V is TRBV7-2 and J is TRBJ1-1, with D possibly TRBD1 on 5 matching bases. The sample consisted of blood. The CDR3 DNA follows: TGTGCCAGCAGCTCCATCTGGGGGGGAGGGGACACTGAAGCTTTCTTT. Protein product: CASSSIWGGGDTEAFF.